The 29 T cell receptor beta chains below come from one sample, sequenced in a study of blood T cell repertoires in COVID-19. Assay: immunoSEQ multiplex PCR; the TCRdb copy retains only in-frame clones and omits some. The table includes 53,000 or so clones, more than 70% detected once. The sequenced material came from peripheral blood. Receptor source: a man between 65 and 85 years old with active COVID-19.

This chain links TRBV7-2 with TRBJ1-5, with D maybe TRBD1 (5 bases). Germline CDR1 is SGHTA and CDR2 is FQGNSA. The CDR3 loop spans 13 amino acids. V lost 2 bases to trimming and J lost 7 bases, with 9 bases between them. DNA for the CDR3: TGTGCCAGCAGCTTATCAGGGCCCCAGCCCCAGCATTTT. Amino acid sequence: CASSLSGPQPQHF.

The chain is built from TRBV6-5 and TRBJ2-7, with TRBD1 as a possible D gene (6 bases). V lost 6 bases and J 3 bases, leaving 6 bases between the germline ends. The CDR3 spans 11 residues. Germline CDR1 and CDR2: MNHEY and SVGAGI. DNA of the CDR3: TGTGCCAGCAGCAGGGGCTACGAGCAGTACTTC. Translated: CASSRGYEQYF.

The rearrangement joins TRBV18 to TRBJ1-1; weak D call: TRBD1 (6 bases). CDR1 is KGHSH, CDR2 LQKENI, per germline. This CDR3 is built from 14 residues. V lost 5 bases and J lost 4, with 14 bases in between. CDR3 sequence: CASSRGTGGTEAFF. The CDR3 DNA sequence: TGTGCCAGCTCAAGGGGGACGGGGGGCACTGAAGCTTTCTTT.

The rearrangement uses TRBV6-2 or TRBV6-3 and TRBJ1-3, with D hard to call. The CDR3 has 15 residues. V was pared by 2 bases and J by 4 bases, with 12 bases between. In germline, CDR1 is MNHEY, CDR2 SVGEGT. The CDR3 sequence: CASSYQSYRGNTIYF. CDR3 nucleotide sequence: TGTGCCAGCAGTTACCAGTCTTACAGAGGAAACACCATATATTTT.

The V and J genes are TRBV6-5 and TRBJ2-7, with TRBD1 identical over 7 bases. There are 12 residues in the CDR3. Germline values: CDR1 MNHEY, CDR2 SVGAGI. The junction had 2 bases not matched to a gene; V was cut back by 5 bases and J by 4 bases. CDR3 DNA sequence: TGTGCCAGCAGTCGACAGGGTTACGAGCAGTACTTC. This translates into CASSRQGYEQYF.

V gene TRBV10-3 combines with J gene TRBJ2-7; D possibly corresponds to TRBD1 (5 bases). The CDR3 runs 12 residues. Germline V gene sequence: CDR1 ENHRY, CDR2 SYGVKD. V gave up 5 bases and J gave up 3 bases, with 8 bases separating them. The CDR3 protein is CAISTDSYEQYF. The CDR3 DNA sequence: TGTGCCATCAGTACCGACAGCTACGAGCAGTACTTC.

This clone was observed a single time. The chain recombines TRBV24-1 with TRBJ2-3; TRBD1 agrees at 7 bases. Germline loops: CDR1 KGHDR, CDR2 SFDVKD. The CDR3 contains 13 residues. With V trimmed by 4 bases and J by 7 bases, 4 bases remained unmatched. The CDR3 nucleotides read TGTGCCACCAGTGAGACGGGACAGAATACGCAGTATTTT. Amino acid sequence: CATSETGQNTQYF.

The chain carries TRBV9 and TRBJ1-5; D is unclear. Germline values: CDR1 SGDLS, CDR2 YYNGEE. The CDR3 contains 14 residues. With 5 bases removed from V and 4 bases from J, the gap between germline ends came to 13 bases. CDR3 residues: CASSPDGINQPQHF. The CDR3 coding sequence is TGTGCCAGCAGTCCGGACGGGATAAATCAGCCCCAGCATTTT.

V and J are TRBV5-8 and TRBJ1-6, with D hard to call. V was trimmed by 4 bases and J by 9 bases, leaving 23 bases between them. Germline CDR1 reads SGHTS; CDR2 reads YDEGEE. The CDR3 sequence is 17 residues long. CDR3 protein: CASSRVISVPSGSPLHF. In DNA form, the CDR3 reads TGTGCCAGCAGCCGAGTTATCTCAGTGCCCTCGGGTTCACCCCTCCACTTT.

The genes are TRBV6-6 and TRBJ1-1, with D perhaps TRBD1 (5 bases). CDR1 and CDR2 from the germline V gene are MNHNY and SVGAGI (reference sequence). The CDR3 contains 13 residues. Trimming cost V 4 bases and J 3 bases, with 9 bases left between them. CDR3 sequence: CASSFQGDTEAFF. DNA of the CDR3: TGTGCCAGCAGTTTTCAGGGTGACACTGAAGCTTTCTTT.

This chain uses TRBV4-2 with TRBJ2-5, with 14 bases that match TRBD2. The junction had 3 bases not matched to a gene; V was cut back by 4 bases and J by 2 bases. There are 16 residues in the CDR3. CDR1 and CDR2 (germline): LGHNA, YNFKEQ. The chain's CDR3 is CASSPRTSGGQETQYF. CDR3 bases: TGTGCCAGCAGCCCCCGGACTAGCGGGGGGCAAGAGACCCAGTACTTC.

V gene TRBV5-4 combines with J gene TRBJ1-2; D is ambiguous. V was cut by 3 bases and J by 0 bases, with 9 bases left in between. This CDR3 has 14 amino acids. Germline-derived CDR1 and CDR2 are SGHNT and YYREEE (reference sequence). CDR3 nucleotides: TGTGCCAGCAGCTCATCGGGAGCTAACTATGGCTACACCTTC. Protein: CASSSSGANYGYTF.

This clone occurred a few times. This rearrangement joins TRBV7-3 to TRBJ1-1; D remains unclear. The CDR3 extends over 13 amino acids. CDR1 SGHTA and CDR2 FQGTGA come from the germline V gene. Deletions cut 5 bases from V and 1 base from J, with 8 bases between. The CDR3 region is CASSNTRNTEAFF. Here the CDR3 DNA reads TGTGCCAGCAGCAATACAAGGAACACTGAAGCTTTCTTT.

In DNA, the CDR3 is TGTGCCAGCGTACCAGGGAGGGGCACTGAAGCTTTCTTT. This sequence encodes CASVPGRGTEAFF. This chain connects TRBV12-3 or TRBV12-4 to TRBJ1-1; TRBD1 is a possible D gene (5 bases). CDR3 size: 13 residues. V dropped 8 bases and J dropped 4 bases, with 14 bases sitting between them.

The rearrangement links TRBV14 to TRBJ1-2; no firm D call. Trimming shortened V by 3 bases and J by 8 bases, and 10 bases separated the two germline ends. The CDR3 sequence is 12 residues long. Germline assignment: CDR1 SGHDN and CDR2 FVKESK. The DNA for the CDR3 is TGTGCCAGCAGCCAGCTGACTGGAGGCTACACCTTC. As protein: CASSQLTGGYTF.

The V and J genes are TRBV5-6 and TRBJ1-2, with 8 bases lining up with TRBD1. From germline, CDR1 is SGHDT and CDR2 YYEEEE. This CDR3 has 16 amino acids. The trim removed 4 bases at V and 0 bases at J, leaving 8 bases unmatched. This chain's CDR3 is CASSPSGTGSNYGYTF. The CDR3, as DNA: TGTGCCAGCAGCCCCTCGGGGACAGGATCTAACTATGGCTACACCTTC.

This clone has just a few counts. CDR3 region: CASSPGAGGGTEAFF. CDR3 DNA sequence: TGTGCCAGCAGCCCTGGGGCCGGGGGAGGTACTGAAGCTTTCTTT. The chain is built from TRBV7-3 and TRBJ1-1; a weak D match, TRBD1 (5 bases). Germline V CDR1 and CDR2: SGHTA, FQGTGA. V shed 5 bases and J shed 5 bases, with 18 bases lying between them. The CDR3 contains 15 residues.

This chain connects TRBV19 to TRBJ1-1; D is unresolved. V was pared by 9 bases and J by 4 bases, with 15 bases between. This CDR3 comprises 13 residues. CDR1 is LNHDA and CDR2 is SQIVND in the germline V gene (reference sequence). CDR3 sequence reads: CASSDGSGTEAFF. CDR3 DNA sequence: TGTGCCAGCTCTGACGGCTCAGGCACTGAAGCTTTCTTT.

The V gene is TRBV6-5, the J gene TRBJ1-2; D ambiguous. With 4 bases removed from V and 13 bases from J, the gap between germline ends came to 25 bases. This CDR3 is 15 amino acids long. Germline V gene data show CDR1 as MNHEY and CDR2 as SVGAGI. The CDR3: CASSFDPNSAVGCTF. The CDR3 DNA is TGTGCCAGCAGTTTTGACCCAAATTCAGCCGTCGGGTGCACCTTC.

The CDR3 loop is CASSLSGLAGGTDTQYF. CDR3 in DNA: TGTGCCAGCAGCTTGTCGGGACTAGCGGGGGGCACAGATACGCAGTATTTT. The chain uses TRBV5-4 and TRBJ2-3; TRBD2 matches 14 bases. The germline V gene has CDR1 SGHNT and CDR2 YYREEE (reference sequence). This CDR3 spans 17 amino acids. V shed 1 base and J 1 base; nucleotides not matched to a gene: 2.

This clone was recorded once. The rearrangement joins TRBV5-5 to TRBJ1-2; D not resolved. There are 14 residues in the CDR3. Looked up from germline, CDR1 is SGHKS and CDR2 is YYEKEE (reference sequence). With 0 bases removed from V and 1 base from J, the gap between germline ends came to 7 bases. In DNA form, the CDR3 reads TGTGCCAGCAGCTTGGACTCCCTTAACTATGGCTACACCTTC. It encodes CASSLDSLNYGYTF.

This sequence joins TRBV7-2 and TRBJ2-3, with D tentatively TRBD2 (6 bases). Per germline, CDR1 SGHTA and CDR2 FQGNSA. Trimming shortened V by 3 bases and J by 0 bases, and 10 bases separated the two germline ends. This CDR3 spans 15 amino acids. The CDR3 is CASSFSRGSTDTQYF. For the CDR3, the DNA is TGTGCCAGCAGCTTTTCGCGGGGTAGCACAGATACGCAGTATTTT. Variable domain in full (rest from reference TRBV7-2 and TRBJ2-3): GAGVSQSPSNKVTEKGKDVELRCDPISGHTALYWYRQSLGQGLEFLIYFQGNSAPDKSGLPSDRFSAERTGGSVSTLTIQRTQQEDSAVYLCASSFSRGSTDTQYFGPGTRLTVL.

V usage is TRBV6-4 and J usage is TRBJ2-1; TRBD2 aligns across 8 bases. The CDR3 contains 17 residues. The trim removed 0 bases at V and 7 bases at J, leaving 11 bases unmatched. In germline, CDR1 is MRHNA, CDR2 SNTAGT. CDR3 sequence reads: CASSDSPLAASHNEQFF. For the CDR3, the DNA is TGTGCCAGCAGTGACTCCCCACTAGCGGCCTCTCATAATGAGCAGTTCTTC.

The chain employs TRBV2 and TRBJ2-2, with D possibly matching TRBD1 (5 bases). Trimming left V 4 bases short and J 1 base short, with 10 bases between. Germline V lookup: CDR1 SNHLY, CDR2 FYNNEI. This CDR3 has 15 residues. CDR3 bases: TGTGCCAGCAGTGCCGACAGAAGGAACACCGGGGAGCTGTTTTTT. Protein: CASSADRRNTGELFF.

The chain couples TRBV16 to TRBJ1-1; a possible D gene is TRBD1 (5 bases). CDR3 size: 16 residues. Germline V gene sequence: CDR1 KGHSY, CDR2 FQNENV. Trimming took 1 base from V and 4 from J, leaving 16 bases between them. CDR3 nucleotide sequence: TGTGCCAGCAGCCAATTTTTAGGCAGGGAAGGCACTGAAGCTTTCTTT. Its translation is CASSQFLGREGTEAFF.

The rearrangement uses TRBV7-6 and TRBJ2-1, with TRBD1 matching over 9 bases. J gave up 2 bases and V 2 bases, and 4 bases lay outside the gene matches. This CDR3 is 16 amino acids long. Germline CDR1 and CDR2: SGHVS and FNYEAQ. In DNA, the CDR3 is TGTGCCAGCAGCTTAAGGGGGACAGGGACCTACAATGAGCAGTTCTTC. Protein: CASSLRGTGTYNEQFF.

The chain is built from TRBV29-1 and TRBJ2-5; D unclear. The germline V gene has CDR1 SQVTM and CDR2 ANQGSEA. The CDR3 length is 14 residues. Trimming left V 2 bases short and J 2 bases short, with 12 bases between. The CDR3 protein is CSVESLSHQETQYF. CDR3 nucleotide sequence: TGCAGCGTTGAAAGCCTTAGCCATCAAGAGACCCAGTACTTC.

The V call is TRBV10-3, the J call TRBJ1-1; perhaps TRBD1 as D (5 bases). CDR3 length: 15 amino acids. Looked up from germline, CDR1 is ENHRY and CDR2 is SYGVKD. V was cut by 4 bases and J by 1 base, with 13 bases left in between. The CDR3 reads CAISGRDGPNTEAFF. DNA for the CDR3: TGTGCCATCAGTGGGCGGGACGGACCGAACACTGAAGCTTTCTTT.

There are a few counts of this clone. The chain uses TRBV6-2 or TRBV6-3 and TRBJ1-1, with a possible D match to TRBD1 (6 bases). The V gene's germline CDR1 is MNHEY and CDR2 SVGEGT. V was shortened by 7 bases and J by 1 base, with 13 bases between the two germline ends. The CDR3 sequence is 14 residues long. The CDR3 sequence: CASIYQGRNTEAFF. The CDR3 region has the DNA TGTGCCAGCATTTATCAGGGGCGGAACACTGAAGCTTTCTTT.